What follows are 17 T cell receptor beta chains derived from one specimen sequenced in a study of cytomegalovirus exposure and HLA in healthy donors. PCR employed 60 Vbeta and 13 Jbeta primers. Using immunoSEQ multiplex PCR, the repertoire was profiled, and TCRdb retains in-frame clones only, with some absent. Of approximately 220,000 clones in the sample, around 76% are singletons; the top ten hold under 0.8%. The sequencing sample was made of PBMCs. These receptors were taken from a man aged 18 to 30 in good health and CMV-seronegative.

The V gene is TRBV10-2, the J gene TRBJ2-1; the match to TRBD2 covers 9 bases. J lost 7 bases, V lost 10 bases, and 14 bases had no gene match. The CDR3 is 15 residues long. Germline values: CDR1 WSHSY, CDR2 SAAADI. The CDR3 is CATFDAGGQGNEQFF. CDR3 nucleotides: TGCGCCACCTTCGACGCGGGAGGGCAGGGGAATGAGCAGTTCTTC.

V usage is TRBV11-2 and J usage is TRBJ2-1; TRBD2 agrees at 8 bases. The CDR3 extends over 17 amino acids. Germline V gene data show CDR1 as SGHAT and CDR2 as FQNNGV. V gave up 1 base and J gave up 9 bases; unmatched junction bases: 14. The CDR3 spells CASSLGGGTRGRTEQFF. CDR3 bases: TGTGCCAGCAGCTTAGGGGGGGGGACTAGAGGACGTACTGAGCAGTTCTTC.

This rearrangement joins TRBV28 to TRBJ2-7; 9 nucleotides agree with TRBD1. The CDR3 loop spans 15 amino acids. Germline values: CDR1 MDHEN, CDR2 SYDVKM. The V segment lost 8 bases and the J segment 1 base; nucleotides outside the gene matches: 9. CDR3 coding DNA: TGTGCCAGCGGGGGATGGGGGACAGGGTCCTACGAGCAGTACTTC. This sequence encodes CASGGWGTGSYEQYF.

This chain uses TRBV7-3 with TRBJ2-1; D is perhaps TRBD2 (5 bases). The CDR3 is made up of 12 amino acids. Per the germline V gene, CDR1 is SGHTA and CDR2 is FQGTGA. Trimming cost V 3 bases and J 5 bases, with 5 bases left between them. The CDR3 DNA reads TGTGCCAGCAGCTTGCGGGACAATGAGCAGTTCTTC. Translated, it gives CASSLRDNEQFF.

CDR3 nucleotides: TGTGCCAGCAGCAGGACACTAGCGGGCGCTAGCACAGATACGCAGTATTTT. Its protein product is CASSRTLAGASTDTQYF. The rearrangement joins TRBV5-4 to TRBJ2-3, with TRBD2 identical over 9 bases. The V gene end was trimmed by 4 bases and the J gene end by 0 bases; junction bases not matched to a gene: 9. This CDR3 is 17 amino acids long. Germline assignment: CDR1 SGHNT and CDR2 YYREEE (reference sequence). Combining the CDR3 with reference TRBV5-4 and TRBJ2-3 gives the whole variable domain ETGVTQSPTHLIKTRGQQVTLRCSSQSGHNTVSWYQQALGQGPQFIFQYYREEENGRGNFPPRFSGLQFPNYSSELNVNALELDDSALYLCASSRTLAGASTDTQYFGPGTRLTVL.

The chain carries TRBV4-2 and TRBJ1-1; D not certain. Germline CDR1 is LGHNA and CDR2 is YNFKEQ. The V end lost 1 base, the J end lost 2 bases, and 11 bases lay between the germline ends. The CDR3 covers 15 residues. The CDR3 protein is CASSQVDRGNTEAFF. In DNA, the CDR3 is TGTGCCAGCAGCCAAGTCGACCGAGGAAACACTGAAGCTTTCTTT.

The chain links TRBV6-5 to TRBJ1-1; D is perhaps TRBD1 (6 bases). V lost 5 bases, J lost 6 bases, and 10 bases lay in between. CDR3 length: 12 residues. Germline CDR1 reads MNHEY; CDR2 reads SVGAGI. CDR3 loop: CASSPGVAEAFF. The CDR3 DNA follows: TGTGCCAGCAGTCCAGGGGTCGCTGAAGCTTTCTTT.

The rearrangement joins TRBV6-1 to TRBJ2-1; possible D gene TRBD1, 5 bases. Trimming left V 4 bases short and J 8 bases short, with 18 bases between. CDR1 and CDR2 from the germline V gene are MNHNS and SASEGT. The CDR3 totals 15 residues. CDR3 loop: CASSVQDGLQDEQFF. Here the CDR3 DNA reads TGTGCCAGCAGTGTACAGGACGGTTTACAGGATGAGCAGTTCTTC.

The CDR3, as DNA: TGTGCCAGCAGTTACACGTTAGCTTCAGATACGCAGTATTTT. Amino acid sequence: CASSYTLASDTQYF. This rearrangement joins TRBV6-5 to TRBJ2-3; unclear D gene. The germline V gene has CDR1 MNHEY and CDR2 SVGAGI. The CDR3 runs 14 residues. Trimming took 2 bases from V and 4 from J, leaving 10 bases between them.

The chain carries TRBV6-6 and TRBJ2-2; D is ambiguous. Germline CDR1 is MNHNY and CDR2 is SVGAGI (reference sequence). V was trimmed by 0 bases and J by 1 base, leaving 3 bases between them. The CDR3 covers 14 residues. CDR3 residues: CASSYSQNTGELFF. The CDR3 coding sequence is TGTGCCAGCAGTTACTCCCAGAACACCGGGGAGCTGTTTTTT.

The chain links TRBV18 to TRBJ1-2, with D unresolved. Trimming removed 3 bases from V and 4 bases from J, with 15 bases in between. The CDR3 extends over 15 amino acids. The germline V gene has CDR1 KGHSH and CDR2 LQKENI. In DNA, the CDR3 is TGTGCCAGCTCACCCCAGGACTGGCGCGGCTATGGCTACACCTTC. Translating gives CASSPQDWRGYGYTF.

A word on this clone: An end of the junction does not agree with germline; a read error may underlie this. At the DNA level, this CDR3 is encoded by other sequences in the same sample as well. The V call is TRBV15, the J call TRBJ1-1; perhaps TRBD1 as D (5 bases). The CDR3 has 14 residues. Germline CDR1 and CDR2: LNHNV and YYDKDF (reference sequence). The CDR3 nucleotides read TGCGCCACCAGCAGAGTACAGGCCCACACTGAAGCTTTCTTT. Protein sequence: CATSRVQAHTEAFF.

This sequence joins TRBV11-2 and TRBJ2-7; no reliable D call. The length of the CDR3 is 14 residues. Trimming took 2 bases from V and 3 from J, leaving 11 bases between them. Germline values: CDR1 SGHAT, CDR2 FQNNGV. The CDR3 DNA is TGTGCCAGCAGCTTACAAAGGAGCATCTACGAGCAGTACTTC. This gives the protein CASSLQRSIYEQYF.

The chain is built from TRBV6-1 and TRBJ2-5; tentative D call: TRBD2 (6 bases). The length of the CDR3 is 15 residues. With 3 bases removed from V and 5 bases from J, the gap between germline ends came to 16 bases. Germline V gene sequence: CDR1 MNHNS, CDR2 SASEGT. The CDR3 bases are TGTGCCAGCAGTGACGGGAGACCGACAAGCGAGACCCAGTACTTC. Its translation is CASSDGRPTSETQYF.

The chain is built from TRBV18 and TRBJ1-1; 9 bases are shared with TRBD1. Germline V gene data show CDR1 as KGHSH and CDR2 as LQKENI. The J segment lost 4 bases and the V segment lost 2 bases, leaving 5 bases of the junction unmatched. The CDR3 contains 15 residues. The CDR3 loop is CASSPGQGIVTEAFF. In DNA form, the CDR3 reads TGTGCCAGCTCACCAGGACAGGGGATTGTCACTGAAGCTTTCTTT.

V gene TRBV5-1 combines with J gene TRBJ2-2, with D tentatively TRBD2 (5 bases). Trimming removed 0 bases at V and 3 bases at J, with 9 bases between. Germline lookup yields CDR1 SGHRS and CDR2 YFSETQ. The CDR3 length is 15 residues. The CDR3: CASSLDGKDTGELFF. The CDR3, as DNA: TGCGCCAGCAGCTTGGACGGGAAGGACACCGGGGAGCTGTTTTTT.

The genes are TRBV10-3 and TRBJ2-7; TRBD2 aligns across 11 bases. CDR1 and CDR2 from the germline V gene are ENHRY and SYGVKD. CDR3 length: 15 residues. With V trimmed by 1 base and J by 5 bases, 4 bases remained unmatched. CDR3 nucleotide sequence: TGTGCCATCAGTGAGTTCACTAGCGGGAGTAACGAGCAGTACTTC. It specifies CAISEFTSGSNEQYF.